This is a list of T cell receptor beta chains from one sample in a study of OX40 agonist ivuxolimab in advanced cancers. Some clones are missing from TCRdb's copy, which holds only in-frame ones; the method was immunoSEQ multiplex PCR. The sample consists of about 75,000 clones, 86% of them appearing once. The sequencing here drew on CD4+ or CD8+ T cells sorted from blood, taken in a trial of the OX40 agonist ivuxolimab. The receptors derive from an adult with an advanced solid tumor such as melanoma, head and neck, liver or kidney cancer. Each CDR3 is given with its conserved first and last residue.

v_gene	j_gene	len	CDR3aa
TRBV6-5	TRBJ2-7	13	CASSEAQTDEQYF
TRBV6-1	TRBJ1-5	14	CASRLDRSNQPQHF
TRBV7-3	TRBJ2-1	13	CASSEIPHGEQFF
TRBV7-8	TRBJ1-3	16	CASSGAGGQKRNTIYF
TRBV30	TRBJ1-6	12	CAWSRFDSPLHF
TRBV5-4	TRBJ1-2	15	CASSLVGAQYYGYTF
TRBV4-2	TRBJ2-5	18	CASSQLLLLAGAGETQYF
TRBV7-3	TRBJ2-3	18	CASSPGGPLRVSTDTQYF
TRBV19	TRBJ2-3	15	CASSGDSSSTDTQYF
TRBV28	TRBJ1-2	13	CASSGVWGLGDTF
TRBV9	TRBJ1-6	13	CASSVELGSPLHF
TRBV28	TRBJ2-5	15	CASSRGDTHQETQYF
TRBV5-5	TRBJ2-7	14	CASSRQGAPYEQYF
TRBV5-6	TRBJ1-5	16	CASSSTGTPSNQPQHF
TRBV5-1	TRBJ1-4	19	CASRPGTGGLVATNEKLFF
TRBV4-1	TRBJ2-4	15	CASSRLLVDKNIQYF
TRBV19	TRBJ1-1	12	CASSMTDREAFF
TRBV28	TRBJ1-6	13	CATTRGVGSPLHF
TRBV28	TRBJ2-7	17	CASNSNGGDRDQYEQYF
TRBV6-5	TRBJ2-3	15	CASRVTSGRPDTQYF
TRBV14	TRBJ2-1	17	CASSQDYKWASYNEQFF
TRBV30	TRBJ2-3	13	CAWSVSGSDTQYF